These 5 T cell receptor beta chains share one sample of origin, sequenced in a study of CD4 T cells in relation to SARS-CoV-2 and coronaviruses. These receptors have no identified antigens. Here immunoSEQ multiplex PCR was the method, and the copy in TCRdb shows in-frame clones only, minus some. The top ten hold roughly 17% of the sample, which has 9,500 to 11,000 clones, around 80% seen once. The unexposed donors gave CD4+ T cells in about 2011-2018, prior to COVID-19. Isolation of CD4+ T cells took place after about 10 days in culture. The material sequenced was CD4+ T cells from PBMCs, cultured in vitro. These receptor sequences come from a human donor in good health.

This clone turned up a few times. The chain links TRBV3-1 (or the pseudogene TRBV3-2) to TRBJ2-1; D remains unclear. The ends were cut back, 0 bases at V and 1 base at J, with 7 bases in the middle. Germline V gene data show CDR1 as LGHDT and CDR2 as YNNKEL (reference sequence). CDR3 length equals 15 residues. The CDR3 region has the DNA TGTGCCAGCAGCCAAGATATCGGGTCCTACAATGAGCAGTTCTTC. Translated: CASSQDIGSYNEQFF.

The sample holds a few counts of this clone. The chain couples TRBV2 to TRBJ1-5; a possible D gene is TRBD1 (5 bases). Trimming pared 4 bases from V and 0 bases from J, leaving 10 bases between. Looked up from germline, CDR1 is SNHLY and CDR2 is FYNNEI. The length of the CDR3 is 15 residues. CDR3 DNA: TGTGCCAGCAGTGTAACAGGACTTAGCAATCAGCCCCAGCATTTT. Amino acid sequence: CASSVTGLSNQPQHF.

The chain is built from TRBV24-1 and TRBJ2-3; 10 bases map to TRBD1. The CDR3 is 15 amino acids. CDR1 and CDR2 (germline): KGHDR, SFDVKD. J gave up 5 bases and V 5 bases, and 6 bases lay outside the gene matches. The chain's CDR3 is CATSGPGQGRDTQYF. The CDR3 DNA follows: TGTGCCACCAGTGGCCCGGGACAGGGGAGAGATACGCAGTATTTT.

The chain is built from TRBV28 and TRBJ1-5, with 8 nucleotides matching TRBD1. CDR1 and CDR2 (germline): MDHEN, SYDVKM. J was trimmed by 5 bases and V by 4 bases; bases with no gene match: 4. CDR3 length: 14 amino acids. CDR3 sequence (DNA): TGTGCCAGCAGTTCGGGACAGGAAGATCAGCCCCAGCATTTT. This encodes CASSSGQEDQPQHF.

This chain uses TRBV2 with TRBJ1-2; D unclear. This CDR3 region has 15 residues. The germline V gene has CDR1 SNHLY and CDR2 FYNNEI. V was pared by 3 bases and J by 2 bases, with 13 bases between. In DNA, the CDR3 is TGTGCCAGCAGTGAGGGAACAAACTTAAACTATGGCTACACCTTC. Translation gives CASSEGTNLNYGYTF.